These T cell receptor beta chains were read from a single sample in a study of T-cell memory formation after mild COVID-19. A single record per CDR3 protein comes from TCRdb applying MiXCR to the 5' RACE reads. Of 250,000 to 350,000 distinct CDR3 sequences listed, around 15% are singletons. The sequencing sample was made of PBMCs or a T cell subset sorted from them (not recorded which). The receptors originated from a man aged 18 to 30 who had mild COVID-19 (a few samples of this study predate the infection). Cell type and time point are not known. Each CDR3 is given with its conserved first and last residue. Each record gives: V gene, D gene, clone size, J gene, CDR3 DNA, CDR3 protein. The D gene is left open where the match is weak. Some rows mark clone size as missing; the rest say once, few, many or name a class of expanded clone.

v_call: TRBV15
d_call: NA
clone_size: many
j_call: TRBJ2-7
cdr3_nt: TGTGCCACCAGCAGGGAAAGGACGGCGGACTACGAGCAGTACTTC
cdr3_aa: CATSRERTADYEQYF

v_call: TRBV12-3/TRBV12-4
d_call: NA
clone_size: NA
j_call: TRBJ2-3
cdr3_nt: TGTGCCAGCAGTGCGCGGGCGATCACAGATACGCAGTATTTT
cdr3_aa: CASSARAITDTQYF

v_call: TRBV6-2/TRBV6-3
d_call: NA
clone_size: NA
j_call: TRBJ2-1
cdr3_nt: TGTGCCAGCACGCCTGGCTACAATGAGCAGTTCTTC
cdr3_aa: CASTPGYNEQFF

v_call: TRBV5-6
d_call: TRBD2
clone_size: many
j_call: TRBJ2-2
cdr3_nt: TGTGCCAGCAGCTTGCTCCTAGCGGGGGGCAGGACCGGGGAGCTGTTTTTT
cdr3_aa: CASSLLLAGGRTGELFF

v_call: TRBV5-6
d_call: NA
clone_size: NA
j_call: TRBJ1-2
cdr3_nt: TGTGCCAGCAGCCTCGCGGGAGCGACGAACTATGGCTACACCTTC
cdr3_aa: CASSLAGATNYGYTF

v_call: TRBV6-2/TRBV6-3
d_call: TRBD1
clone_size: few
j_call: TRBJ2-1
cdr3_nt: TGTGCCAGCAGTACGACAGGGACGCGAGAGCAGTTCTTC
cdr3_aa: CASSTTGTREQFF

v_call: TRBV7-2
d_call: NA
clone_size: few
j_call: TRBJ1-4
cdr3_nt: TGTGCCAGCAGCCCTCCCCTGGGGGGGGAAAAACTGTTTTTT
cdr3_aa: CASSPPLGGEKLFF

v_call: TRBV2
d_call: NA
clone_size: many
j_call: TRBJ2-1
cdr3_nt: TGTGCCAGCCGGGTCCGGGGTGAGCAGTTCTTC
cdr3_aa: CASRVRGEQFF

v_call: TRBV7-3
d_call: TRBD1
clone_size: NA
j_call: TRBJ1-5
cdr3_nt: TGTGCCATGTTATGGACAGGGGAAAGAAGCAATCAGCCCCAGCATTTT
cdr3_aa: CAMLWTGERSNQPQHF

v_call: TRBV7-6
d_call: NA
clone_size: NA
j_call: TRBJ2-7
cdr3_nt: TGTGCCAGCAGCCCCGGGTTTCGGGAAACGGAGCAGTACTTC
cdr3_aa: CASSPGFRETEQYF